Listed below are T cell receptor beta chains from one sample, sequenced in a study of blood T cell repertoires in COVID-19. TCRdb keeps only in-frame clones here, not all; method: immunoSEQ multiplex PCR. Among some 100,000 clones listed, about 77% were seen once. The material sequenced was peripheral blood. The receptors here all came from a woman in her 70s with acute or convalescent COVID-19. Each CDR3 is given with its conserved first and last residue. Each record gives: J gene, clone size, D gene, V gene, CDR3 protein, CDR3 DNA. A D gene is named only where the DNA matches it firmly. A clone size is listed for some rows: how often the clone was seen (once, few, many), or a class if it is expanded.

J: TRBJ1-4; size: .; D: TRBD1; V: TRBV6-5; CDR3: CASKETGFNEKLFF; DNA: TGTGCCAGCAAAGAGACAGGGTTTAATGAAAAACTGTTTTTT
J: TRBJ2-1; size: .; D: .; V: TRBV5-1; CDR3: CASTEGSWMNEQFF; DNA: TGCGCCAGCACTGAGGGCAGTTGGATGAATGAGCAGTTCTTC
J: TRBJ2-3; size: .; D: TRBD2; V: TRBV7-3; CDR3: CASSFDGGATDTQYF; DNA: TGTGCCAGCAGCTTTGACGGGGGGGCCACAGATACGCAGTATTTT
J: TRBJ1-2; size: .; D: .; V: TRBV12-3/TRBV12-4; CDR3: CASSFGNIYGYTF; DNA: TGTGCCAGCAGTTTTGGCAATATCTATGGCTACACCTTC
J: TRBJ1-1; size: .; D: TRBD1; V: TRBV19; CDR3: CASSSPGQGVTEAFF; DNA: TGTGCCAGTAGTAGTCCCGGACAGGGGGTCACTGAAGCTTTCTTT
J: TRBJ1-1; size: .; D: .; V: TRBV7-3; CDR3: CASSPAENTEAFF; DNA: TGTGCCAGCAGCCCCGCAGAAAACACTGAAGCTTTCTTT
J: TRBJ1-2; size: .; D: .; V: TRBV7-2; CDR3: CASSLEGYGYTF; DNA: TGTGCCAGCAGCTTAGAGGGGTACGGCTACACCTTC
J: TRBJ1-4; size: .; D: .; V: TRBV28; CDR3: CASTSPAGEGEKLFF; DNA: TGTGCCAGCACCTCACCCGCAGGGGAGGGGGAAAAACTGTTTTTT
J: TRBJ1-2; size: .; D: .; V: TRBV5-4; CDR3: CASSFLDGYTF; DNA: TGTGCCAGCAGCTTTCTTGATGGCTACACCTTC
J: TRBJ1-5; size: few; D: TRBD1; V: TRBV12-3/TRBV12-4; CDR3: CASSLGDRQPQHF; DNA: TGTGCCAGCAGTTTAGGGGACAGGCAGCCCCAGCATTTT
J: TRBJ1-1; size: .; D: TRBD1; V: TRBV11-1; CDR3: CASSPRTGVNTEAFF; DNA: TGTGCCAGCAGCCCCAGGACAGGGGTCAACACTGAAGCTTTCTTT
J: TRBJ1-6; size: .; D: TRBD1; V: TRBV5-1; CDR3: CASRMESGGDNSPLHF; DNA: TGCGCCAGCAGGATGGAGTCAGGGGGAGATAATTCACCCCTCCACTTT
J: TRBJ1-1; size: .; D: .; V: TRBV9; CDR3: CASSQGNTEAFF; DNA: TGTGCCAGCAGCCAGGGGAACACTGAAGCTTTCTTT
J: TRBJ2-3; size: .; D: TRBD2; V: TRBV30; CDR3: CAWSVKAGGRDTQYF; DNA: TGTGCCTGGAGTGTAAAAGCGGGGGGTCGAGATACGCAGTATTTT
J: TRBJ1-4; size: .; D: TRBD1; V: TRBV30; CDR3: CALGQGREKLFF; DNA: TGTGCCTTAGGACAGGGGAGAGAAAAACTGTTTTTT
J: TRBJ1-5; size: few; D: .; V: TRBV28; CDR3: CASSTRGSNQPQHF; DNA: TGTGCCAGCAGTACCCGGGGTAGCAATCAGCCCCAGCATTTT
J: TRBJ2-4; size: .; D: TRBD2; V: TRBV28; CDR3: CASSLLAGGKTKNIQYF; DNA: TGTGCCAGCAGTTTGCTAGCGGGGGGAAAGACCAAAAACATTCAGTACTTC
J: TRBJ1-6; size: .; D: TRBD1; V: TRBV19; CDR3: CASSIGQGVSPLHF; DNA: TGTGCCAGTAGTATCGGACAGGGAGTTTCACCCCTCCACTTT
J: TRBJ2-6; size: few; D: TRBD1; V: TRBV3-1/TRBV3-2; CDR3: CASSLFRDREGANVLTF; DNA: TGTGCCAGCAGCCTATTCCGGGACAGGGAAGGGGCCAACGTCCTGACTTTC
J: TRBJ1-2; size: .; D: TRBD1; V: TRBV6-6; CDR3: CASELGQGAGGYTF; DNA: TGTGCCAGCGAATTAGGACAGGGGGCAGGTGGCTACACCTTC
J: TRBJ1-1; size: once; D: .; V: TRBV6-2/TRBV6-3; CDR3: CASSSETEAFF; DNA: TGTGCCAGCAGTTCGGAGACTGAAGCTTTCTTT
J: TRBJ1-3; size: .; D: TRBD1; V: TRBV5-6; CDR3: CASSLQGANGNTIYF; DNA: TGTGCCAGCAGCTTACAGGGGGCTAATGGAAACACCATATATTTT
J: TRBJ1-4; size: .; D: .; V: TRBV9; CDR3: CASSELDRFGEKLFF; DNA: TGTGCCAGCAGCGAGCTCGACAGGTTTGGGGAAAAACTGTTTTTT
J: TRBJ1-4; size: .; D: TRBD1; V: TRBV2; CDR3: CASSINRGNNEKLFF; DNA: TGTGCCAGCAGTATCAACAGGGGTAATAATGAAAAACTGTTTTTT
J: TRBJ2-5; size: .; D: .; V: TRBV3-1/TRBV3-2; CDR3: CASSQVQGNGVTQYF; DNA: TGTGCCAGCAGCCAAGTACAAGGGAACGGGGTGACCCAGTACTTC
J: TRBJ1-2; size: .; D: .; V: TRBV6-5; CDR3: CASISGDSRGYTF; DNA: TGTGCCAGCATATCCGGGGACTCCCGCGGCTACACCTTC
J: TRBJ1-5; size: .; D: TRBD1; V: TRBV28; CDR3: CASSLGTGGNNQPQHF; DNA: TGTGCCAGCAGTTTAGGGACAGGGGGCAACAATCAGCCCCAGCATTTT
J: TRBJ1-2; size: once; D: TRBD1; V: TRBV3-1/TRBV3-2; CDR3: CASSQGLTGGGGYTF; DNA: TGTGCCAGCAGCCAAGGCTTGACAGGGGGCGGCGGCTACACCTTC
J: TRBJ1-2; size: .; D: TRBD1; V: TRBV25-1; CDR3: CASSDWDRNYGYTF; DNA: TGTGCCAGCAGTGACTGGGACAGAAACTATGGCTACACCTTC
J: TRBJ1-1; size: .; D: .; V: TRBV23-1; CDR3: CASSDLTKGSSDSKTEAFF; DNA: TGCGCCAGCAGTGACCTAACCAAAGGGAGCTCAGACTCGAAGACTGAAGCTTTCTTT
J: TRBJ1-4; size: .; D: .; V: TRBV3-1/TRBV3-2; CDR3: CASSPPGRSEKLFF; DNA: TGTGCCAGCAGCCCCCCAGGGAGGAGTGAAAAACTGTTTTTT
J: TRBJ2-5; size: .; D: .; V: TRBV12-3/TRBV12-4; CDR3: CASSFPETQYF; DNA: TGTGCCAGCAGTTTCCCTGAGACCCAGTACTTC
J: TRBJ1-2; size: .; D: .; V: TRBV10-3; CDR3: CAASRSGQDNYGYTF; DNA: TGTGCCGCTTCGAGGTCAGGGCAGGATAACTATGGCTACACCTTC
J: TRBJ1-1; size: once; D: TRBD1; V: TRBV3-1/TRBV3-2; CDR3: CASSQGTGILGTEAFF; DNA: TGTGCCAGCAGCCAAGGGACAGGGATTCTGGGGACTGAAGCTTTCTTT
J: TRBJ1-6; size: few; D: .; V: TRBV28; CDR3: CASSLGGQIPLTLHF; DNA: TGTGCCAGCAGTTTAGGGGGACAAATTCCGCTCACCCTCCACTTT
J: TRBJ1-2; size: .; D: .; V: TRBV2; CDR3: CASSVRAANYGYTF; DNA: TGTGCCAGCAGTGTGAGGGCGGCTAACTATGGCTACACCTTC
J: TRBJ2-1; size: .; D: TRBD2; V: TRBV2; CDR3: CASSRTSGTYNEQFF; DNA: TGTGCCAGCAGCCGGACTAGCGGAACCTACAATGAGCAGTTCTTC
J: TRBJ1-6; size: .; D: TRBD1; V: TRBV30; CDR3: CAGRDRHLEPLHF; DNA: TGTGCCGGACGGGACAGACATTTAGAACCCCTCCACTTT
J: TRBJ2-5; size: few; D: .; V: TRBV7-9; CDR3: CASSLAASQETQYF; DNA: TGTGCCAGCAGCTTAGCGGCCAGTCAAGAGACCCAGTACTTC
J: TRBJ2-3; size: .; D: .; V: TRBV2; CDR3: CASSVYRVNTQYF; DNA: TGTGCCAGCAGTGTTTACAGGGTAAATACGCAGTATTTT
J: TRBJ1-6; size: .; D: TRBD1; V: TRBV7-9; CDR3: CASSALQGMYSPLHF; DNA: TGTGCCAGCAGCGCCCTACAGGGGATGTATTCACCCCTCCACTTT
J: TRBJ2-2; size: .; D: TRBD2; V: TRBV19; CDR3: CASSIGRVATGELFF; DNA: TGTGCCAGTAGTATCGGGAGGGTGGCCACCGGGGAGCTGTTTTTT
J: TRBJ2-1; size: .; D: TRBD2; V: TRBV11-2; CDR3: CASSLGPSGFYNEQFF; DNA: TGTGCCAGCAGCTTAGGGCCTAGCGGATTTTATAATGAGCAGTTCTTC
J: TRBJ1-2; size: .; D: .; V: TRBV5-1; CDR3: CASSLNQGSHYGYTF; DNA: TGCGCCAGCAGCCTTAACCAGGGGTCCCACTATGGCTACACCTTC